A single TCR beta chain is shown here with its context. This sample stems from a study of blood T cell repertoires in COVID-19. The wider study: Spain, Italy and the United States supplied samples that represented acute and convalescent COVID-19.

The table came from immunoSEQ multiplex PCR; TCRdb's copy has only in-frame clones and leaves some out. The sample shows some 250,000 clones, over 75% of them seen only once. This receptor was identified in a woman aged 25 to 39 with acute or convalescent COVID-19. The sample taken for sequencing was peripheral blood.

Here the CDR3 DNA reads TGTGCCAGCAGTTACTCGGGAGGGTCTGGGGCCAACGTCCTGACTTTC. This sequence encodes CASSYSGGSGANVLTF. J is TRBJ2-6 and V is TRBV6-2 or TRBV6-3; 7 nucleotides line up with TRBD2. The CDR3 consists of 16 residues. Germline V gives CDR1 MNHEY, CDR2 SVGEGT. With 0 bases clipped from V and 1 base from J, the junction kept 0 bases outside the gene matches.